Here is one TCR beta chain with its context. TCRdb keeps only in-frame clones here, not all; method: immunoSEQ multiplex PCR. The repertoire has 2 million to 2.5 million clones, approximately 93% of them found once; the top ten carry about 0.39%. V dropped 2 bases and J dropped 2; count of bases not matched to a gene: 0. The CDR3 covers 14 residues. Germline V gives CDR1 MNHNY, CDR2 SVGAGI (reference sequence). This sample is part of a study of shared clonotypes between healthy human individuals. The receptor was isolated from a man aged 18 to 29 in good health. Some clones in this sample may be carry-over from other donors' samples. Sequences were obtained from naive CD4+ T cells from PBMCs. The sample's subset: CD45RA+ positively selected. The chain joins TRBV6-6 to TRBJ2-7, with 10 bases identical to TRBD1. Here the CDR3 reads CASSYGTGAYEQYF. For the CDR3, the DNA is TGTGCCAGCAGTTACGGGACAGGGGCCTACGAGCAGTACTTC.